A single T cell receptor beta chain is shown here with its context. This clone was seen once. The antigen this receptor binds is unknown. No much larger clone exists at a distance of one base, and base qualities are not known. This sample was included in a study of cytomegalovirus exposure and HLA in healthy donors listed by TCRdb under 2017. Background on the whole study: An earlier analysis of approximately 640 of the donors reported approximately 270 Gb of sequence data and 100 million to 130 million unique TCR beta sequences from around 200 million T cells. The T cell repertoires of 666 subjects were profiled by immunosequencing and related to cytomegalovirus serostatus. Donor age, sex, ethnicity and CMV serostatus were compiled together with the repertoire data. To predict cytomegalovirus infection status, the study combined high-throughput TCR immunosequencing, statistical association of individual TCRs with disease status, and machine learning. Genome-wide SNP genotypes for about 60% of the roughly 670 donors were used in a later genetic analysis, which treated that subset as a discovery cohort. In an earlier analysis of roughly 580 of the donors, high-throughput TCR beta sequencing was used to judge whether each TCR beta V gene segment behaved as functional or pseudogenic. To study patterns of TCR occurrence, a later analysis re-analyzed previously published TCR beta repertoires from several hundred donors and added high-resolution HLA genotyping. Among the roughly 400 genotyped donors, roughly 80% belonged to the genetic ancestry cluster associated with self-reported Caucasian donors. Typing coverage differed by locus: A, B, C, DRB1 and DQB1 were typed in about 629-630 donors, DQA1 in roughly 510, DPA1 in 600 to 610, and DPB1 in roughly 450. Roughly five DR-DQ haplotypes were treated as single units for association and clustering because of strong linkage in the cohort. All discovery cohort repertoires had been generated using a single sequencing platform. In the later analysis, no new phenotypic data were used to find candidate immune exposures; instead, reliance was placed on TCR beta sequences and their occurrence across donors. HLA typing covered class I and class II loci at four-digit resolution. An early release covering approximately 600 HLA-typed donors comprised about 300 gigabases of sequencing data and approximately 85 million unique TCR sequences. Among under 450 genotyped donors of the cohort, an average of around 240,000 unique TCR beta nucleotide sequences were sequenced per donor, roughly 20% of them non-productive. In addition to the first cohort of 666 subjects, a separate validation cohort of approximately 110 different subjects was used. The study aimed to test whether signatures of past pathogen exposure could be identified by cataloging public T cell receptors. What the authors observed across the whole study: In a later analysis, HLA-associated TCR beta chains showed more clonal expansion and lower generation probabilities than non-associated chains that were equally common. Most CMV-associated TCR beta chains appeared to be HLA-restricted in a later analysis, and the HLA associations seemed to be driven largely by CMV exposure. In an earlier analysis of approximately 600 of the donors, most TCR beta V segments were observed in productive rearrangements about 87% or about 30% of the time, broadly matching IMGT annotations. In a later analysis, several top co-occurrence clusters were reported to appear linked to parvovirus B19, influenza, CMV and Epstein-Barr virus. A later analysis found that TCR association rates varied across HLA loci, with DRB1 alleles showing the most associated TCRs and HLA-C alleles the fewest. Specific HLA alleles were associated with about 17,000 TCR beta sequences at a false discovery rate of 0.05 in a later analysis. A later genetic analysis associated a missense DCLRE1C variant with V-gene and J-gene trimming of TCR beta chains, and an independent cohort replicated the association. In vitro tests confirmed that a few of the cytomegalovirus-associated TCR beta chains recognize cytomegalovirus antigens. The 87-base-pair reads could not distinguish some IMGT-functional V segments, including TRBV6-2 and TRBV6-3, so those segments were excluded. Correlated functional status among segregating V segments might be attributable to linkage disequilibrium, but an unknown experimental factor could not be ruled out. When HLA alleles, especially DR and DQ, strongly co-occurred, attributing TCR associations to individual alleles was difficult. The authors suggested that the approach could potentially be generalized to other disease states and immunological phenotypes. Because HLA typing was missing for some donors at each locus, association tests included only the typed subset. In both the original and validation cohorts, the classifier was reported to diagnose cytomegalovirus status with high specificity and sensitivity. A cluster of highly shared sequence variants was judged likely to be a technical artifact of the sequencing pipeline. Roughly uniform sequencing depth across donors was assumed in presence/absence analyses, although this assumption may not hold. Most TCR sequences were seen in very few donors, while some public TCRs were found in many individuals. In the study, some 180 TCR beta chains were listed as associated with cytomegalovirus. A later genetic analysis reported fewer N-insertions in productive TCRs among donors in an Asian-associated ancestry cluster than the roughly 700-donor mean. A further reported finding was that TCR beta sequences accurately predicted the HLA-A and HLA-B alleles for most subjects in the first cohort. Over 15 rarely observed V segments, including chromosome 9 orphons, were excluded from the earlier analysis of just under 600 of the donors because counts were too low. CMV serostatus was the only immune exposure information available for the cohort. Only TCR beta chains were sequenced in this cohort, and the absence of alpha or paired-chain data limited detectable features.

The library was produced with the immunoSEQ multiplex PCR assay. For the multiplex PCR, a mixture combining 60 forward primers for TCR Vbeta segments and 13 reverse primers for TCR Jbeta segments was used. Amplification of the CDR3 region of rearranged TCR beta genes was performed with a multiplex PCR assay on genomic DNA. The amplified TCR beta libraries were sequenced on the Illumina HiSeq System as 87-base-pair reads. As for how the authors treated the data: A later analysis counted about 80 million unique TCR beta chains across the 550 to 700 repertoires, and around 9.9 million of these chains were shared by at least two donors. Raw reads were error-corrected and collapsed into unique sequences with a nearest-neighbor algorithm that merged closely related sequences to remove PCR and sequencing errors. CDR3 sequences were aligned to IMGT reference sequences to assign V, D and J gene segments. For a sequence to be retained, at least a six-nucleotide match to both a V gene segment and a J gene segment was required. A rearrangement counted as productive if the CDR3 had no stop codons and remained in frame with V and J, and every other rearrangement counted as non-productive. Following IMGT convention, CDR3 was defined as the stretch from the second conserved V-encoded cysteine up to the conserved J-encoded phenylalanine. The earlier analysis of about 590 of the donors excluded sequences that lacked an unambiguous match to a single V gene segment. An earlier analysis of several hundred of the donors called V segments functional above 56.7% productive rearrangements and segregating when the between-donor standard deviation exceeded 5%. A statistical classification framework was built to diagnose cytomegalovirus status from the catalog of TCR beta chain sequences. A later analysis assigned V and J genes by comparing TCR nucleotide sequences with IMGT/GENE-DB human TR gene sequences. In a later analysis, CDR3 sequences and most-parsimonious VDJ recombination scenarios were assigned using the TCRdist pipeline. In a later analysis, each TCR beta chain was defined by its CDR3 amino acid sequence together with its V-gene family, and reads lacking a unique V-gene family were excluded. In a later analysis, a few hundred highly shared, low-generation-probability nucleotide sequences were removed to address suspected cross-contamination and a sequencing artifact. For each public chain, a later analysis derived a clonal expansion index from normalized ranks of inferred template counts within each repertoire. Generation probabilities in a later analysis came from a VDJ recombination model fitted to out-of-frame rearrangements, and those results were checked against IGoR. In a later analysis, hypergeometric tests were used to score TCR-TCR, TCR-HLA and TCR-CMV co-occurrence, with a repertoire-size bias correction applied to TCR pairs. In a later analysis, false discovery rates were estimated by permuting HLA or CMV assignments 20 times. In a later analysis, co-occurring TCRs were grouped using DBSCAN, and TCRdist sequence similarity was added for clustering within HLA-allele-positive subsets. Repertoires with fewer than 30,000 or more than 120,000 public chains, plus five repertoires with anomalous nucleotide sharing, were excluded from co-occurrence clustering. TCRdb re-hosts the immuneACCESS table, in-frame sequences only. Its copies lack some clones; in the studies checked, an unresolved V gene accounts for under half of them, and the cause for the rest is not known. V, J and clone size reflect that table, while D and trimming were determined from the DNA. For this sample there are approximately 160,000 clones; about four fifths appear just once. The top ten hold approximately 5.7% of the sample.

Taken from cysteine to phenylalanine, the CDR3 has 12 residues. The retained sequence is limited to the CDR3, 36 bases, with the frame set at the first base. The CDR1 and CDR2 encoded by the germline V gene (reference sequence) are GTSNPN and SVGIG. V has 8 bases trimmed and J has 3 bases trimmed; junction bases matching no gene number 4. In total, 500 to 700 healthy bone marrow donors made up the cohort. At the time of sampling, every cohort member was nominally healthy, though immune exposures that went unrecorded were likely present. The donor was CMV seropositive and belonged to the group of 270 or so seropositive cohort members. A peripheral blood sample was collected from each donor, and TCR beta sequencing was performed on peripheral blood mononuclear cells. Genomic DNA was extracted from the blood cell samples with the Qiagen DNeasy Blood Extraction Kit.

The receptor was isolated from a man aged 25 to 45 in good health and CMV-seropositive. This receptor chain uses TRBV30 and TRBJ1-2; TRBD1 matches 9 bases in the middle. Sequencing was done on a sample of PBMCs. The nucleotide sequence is TGTGCCGCGACAGGGGGGGACTATGGCTACACCTTC. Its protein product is CAATGGDYGYTF.